This entry lists 5 T cell receptor beta chains sequenced from one sample in a study of T-cell memory formation after mild COVID-19. In TCRdb, the 5' RACE reads were re-called with MiXCR into one record per CDR3 protein. The table lists about 400,000 distinct CDR3 sequences, roughly 18% of them singletons. The material sequenced was PBMCs or a T cell subset sorted from them (not recorded which). Receptors were obtained from a man between 18 and 29 years old who had mild COVID-19 (a few samples of this study predate the infection). Cell type and time point are not known.

The chain recombines TRBV24-1 with TRBJ2-1; the match to TRBD1 covers 11 bases. The CDR3 runs 14 residues. Germline CDR1 reads KGHDR; CDR2 reads SFDVKD. V gave up 6 bases and J gave up 10 bases; unmatched junction bases: 7. The CDR3 here is CATSPGQGEGEQFF. The CDR3, as DNA: TGTGCCACCAGTCCGGGACAGGGGGAGGGAGAGCAGTTCTTC.

The rearrangement links TRBV5-1 to TRBJ2-3; TRBD2 agrees at 9 bases. Germline V lookup: CDR1 SGHRS, CDR2 YFSETQ. The CDR3 covers 16 residues. Trimming cost V 4 bases and J 2 bases; bases outside gene matches: 8. CDR3 coding DNA: TGCGCCAGCAGCCCCCGAGTAGCGGGGGTCACAGATACGCAGTATTTT. It specifies CASSPRVAGVTDTQYF.

The CDR3 loop is CASSQGQGGGYTF. CDR3 nucleotides: TGTGCCAGCAGCCAAGGACAGGGGGGTGGCTACACCTTC. The chain is built from TRBV14 and TRBJ1-2; 9 bases line up with TRBD1. V lost 1 base to trimming and J lost 7 bases; unmatched junction nucleotides: 1. The CDR3 extends over 13 amino acids. In germline, CDR1 is SGHDN, CDR2 FVKESK.

This clonotype was recorded a few times. CDR3 DNA: TGTGCCAGCAGAGGGGACAGGGAGTACCAGCCCCAGCATTTT. This sequence encodes CASRGDREYQPQHF. V is TRBV2 and J is TRBJ1-5; 9 positions match TRBD1. The CDR3 consists of 14 residues. The germline V gene encodes CDR1 SNHLY and CDR2 FYNNEI. V shed 6 bases and J 7 bases; nucleotides not matched to a gene: 7.

This clonotype was found a few times. V and J are TRBV7-2 and TRBJ2-3; D not resolved. The CDR3 runs to 12 residues. V gave up 5 bases and J gave up 6 bases, with 9 bases separating them. Germline values: CDR1 SGHTA, CDR2 FQGNSA. The CDR3 DNA follows: TGTGCCAGCAGCGTTCCTGGGGATACGCAGTATTTT. Protein: CASSVPGDTQYF.